Below are 13 T cell receptor beta chains sequenced from a single sample in a study of cytomegalovirus exposure and HLA in healthy donors. Primers included in the PCR were 60 Vbeta and 13 Jbeta primers. Assay used: immunoSEQ multiplex PCR; TCRdb lists only in-frame clones, some missing. This repertoire shows about 140,000 clones, approximately 80% found once; its top ten account for roughly 1.9%. The sample consisted of PBMCs. The receptors originated from a woman aged 40 to 50 in good health and CMV-seronegative.

The genes are TRBV28 and TRBJ2-7; D may be TRBD1 (6 bases). The germline gives CDR1 MDHEN, CDR2 SYDVKM. Trimming stripped 4 bases from V and 2 bases from J, with 21 bases between. This CDR3 has 17 residues. The CDR3 nucleotides are TGTGCCAGCAGTTCATCGAGAGAACAGGGCATCCCCTACGAGCAGTACTTC. Residues: CASSSSREQGIPYEQYF.

The chain combines TRBV18 with TRBJ2-3, with 11 bases aligning to TRBD1. The CDR3 runs to 18 residues. V lost 1 base and J lost 3; bases outside the gene matches: 9. Germline V lookup: CDR1 KGHSH, CDR2 LQKENI. The CDR3 sequence: CASSPLSPGTGGTDTQYF. The CDR3 nucleotides are TGTGCCAGCTCACCACTTAGTCCCGGGACAGGGGGTACAGATACGCAGTATTTT.

The rearrangement joins TRBV28 to TRBJ2-4, with D tentatively TRBD2 (6 bases). Germline V CDR1 and CDR2: MDHEN, SYDVKM. The CDR3 is 16 residues long. V was trimmed by 5 bases and J by 6 bases, leaving 20 bases between them. For the CDR3, the DNA is TGTGCCAGCAGTCCCCTTCGGGGGTATTGGGGAAACATTCAGTACTTC. Translation: CASSPLRGYWGNIQYF. Supplemented by reference TRBV28 and TRBJ2-4, the full variable domain reads DVKVTQSSRYLVKRTGEKVFLECVQDMDHENMFWYRQDPGLGLRLIYFSYDVKMKEKGDIPEGYSVSREKKERFSLILESASTNQTSMYLCASSPLRGYWGNIQYFGAGTRLSVL.

The chain is built from TRBV27 and TRBJ2-3, with a tentative D call TRBD2 (6 bases). Germline V gene data show CDR1 as MNHEY and CDR2 as SMNVEV (reference sequence). With 5 bases removed from V and 7 bases from J, the gap between germline ends came to 34 bases. There are 20 residues in the CDR3. CDR3 sequence: CASSLRTAGGRFGSNHTQYF. In DNA form, the CDR3 reads TGTGCCAGCAGTCTTCGGACGGCCGGGGGTCGTTTTGGGTCTAATCATACGCAGTATTTT.

As regards this clone: The sample carries other DNA sequences with the same CDR3. This sequence joins TRBV2 and TRBJ2-5, with TRBD1 as a possible D gene (6 bases). Germline assignment: CDR1 SNHLY and CDR2 FYNNEI. The CDR3 length is 11 residues. Trimming cost V 7 bases and J 3 bases, with 6 bases left between them. CDR3 residues: CASTGEETQYF. CDR3 nucleotides: TGTGCCAGCACAGGGGAAGAGACCCAGTACTTC.

A few counts support this clone. The chain employs TRBV27 and TRBJ2-2; D remains unclear. The V and J ends lost 7 bases and 5 bases respectively, with 17 bases between them. The germline gives CDR1 MNHEY, CDR2 SMNVEV (reference sequence). The CDR3 has 15 amino acids. The CDR3 sequence is CASTTTAIGTGELFF. The DNA for the CDR3 is TGTGCCAGCACGACAACGGCAATTGGGACCGGGGAGCTGTTTTTT.

The chain links TRBV20-1 to TRBJ2-1, with no clear D. Trimming left V 7 bases short and J 8 bases short, with 12 bases between. CDR1 DFQATT and CDR2 SNEGSKA come from the germline V gene (reference sequence). CDR3 length equals 11 residues. CDR3 sequence: CSGRSVYEQFF. Here the CDR3 DNA reads TGCAGTGGAAGAAGCGTCTATGAGCAGTTCTTC.

The chain carries TRBV4-2 and TRBJ2-7; 8 nucleotides align to TRBD2. This CDR3 region has 17 residues. CDR1 is LGHNA, CDR2 YNFKEQ, per germline. The ends lost 4 bases at V and 6 bases at J; junction bases unmatched: 17. The CDR3 sequence is CASSPSRFEREHGEQYF. The CDR3 region has the DNA TGTGCCAGCAGCCCCTCTCGATTCGAGCGGGAGCACGGCGAGCAGTACTTC.

V gene TRBV5-6 combines with J gene TRBJ2-2; D may be TRBD2 (5 bases). In germline, CDR1 is SGHDT, CDR2 YYEEEE. CDR3 length equals 13 residues. V was shortened by 0 bases and J by 8 bases, with 8 bases between the two germline ends. The CDR3, as DNA: TGTGCCAGCAGCTTGGCCGGGGTAGGGGAGCTGTTTTTT. Protein sequence: CASSLAGVGELFF.

The chain couples TRBV5-1 to TRBJ1-1; 7 bases are a match to TRBD1. Germline CDR1 reads SGHRS; CDR2 reads YFSETQ. The CDR3 length is 17 residues. V dropped 4 bases and J dropped 4; count of bases not matched to a gene: 16. Written as DNA, the CDR3 is TGCGCCAGCAGCCAGACGCACCAGACAGGGATCAGCACTGAAGCTTTCTTT. Protein sequence: CASSQTHQTGISTEAFF.

The chain is built from TRBV13 and TRBJ2-7; D gene uncertain. CDR3 length: 14 residues. With 5 bases removed from V and 1 base from J, the gap between germline ends came to 12 bases. Per the germline V gene, CDR1 is PRHDT and CDR2 is FYEKMQ (reference sequence). CDR3 protein: CASSPYFNSYEQYF. CDR3 sequence (DNA): TGTGCCAGCAGCCCCTACTTTAATTCCTACGAGCAGTACTTC.

This clone was picked up a small number of times. The chain is built from TRBV9 and TRBJ2-3, with a possible D match to TRBD2 (6 bases). Per the germline V gene, CDR1 is SGDLS and CDR2 is YYNGEE. V was trimmed by 0 bases and J by 1 base, leaving 18 bases between them. The CDR3 length is 18 residues. CDR3 loop: CASSVAPHQAGRTDTQYF. CDR3 in DNA: TGTGCCAGCAGCGTAGCCCCCCACCAAGCGGGCCGCACAGATACGCAGTATTTT.

V usage is TRBV6-1 and J usage is TRBJ2-7; 7 positions agree with TRBD1. The germline gives CDR1 MNHNS, CDR2 SASEGT. The CDR3 length is 14 residues. Trimming at V came to 6 bases and at J to 3 bases, leaving 8 bases not matched to a gene. The CDR3 protein is CASRRTGVNYEQYF. The CDR3 DNA is TGTGCCAGCAGGAGAACAGGGGTTAACTACGAGCAGTACTTC.